The 17 T cell receptor beta chains listed next were all sequenced from one sample in a study of response to subunit inactivated influenza vaccine (dated by TCRdb to between 2018 and 2020). The library was made by RT-PCR. The reads were generated on an Illumina HiSeq 2500. Starting from the raw public reads, TCRdb applied fastp trimming at Q25, assembled clones with MiXCR and retained in-frame beta chains. Records with the same CDR3 protein are collapsed into one entry carrying the most frequent genes and DNA. This sample is represented by 400,000 to 650,000 distinct CDR3 sequences; less than 7.5% of them were singletons. Around 13% of the sample goes to the ten largest clones. The source was PBMCs from blood, collected around 25 months after vaccination. The origin of the receptors is a man aged 50-75 years who received an inactivated influenza vaccine. Donor details come from another sample of the same person, matched by shared clones.

J is TRBJ2-1 and V is TRBV11-1; 8 bases match TRBD1. Germline CDR1 and CDR2: SGHAT and FQDESV (reference sequence). The trim removed 1 base at V and 8 bases at J, leaving 16 bases unmatched. The CDR3 contains 18 residues. CDR3 sequence: CASSLVFRTDRDEDEQFF. Here the CDR3 DNA reads TGTGCCAGCAGCTTAGTTTTTAGAACGGACAGGGATGAGGATGAGCAGTTCTTC.

This clonotype was counted only a few times. The chain recombines TRBV4-1 with TRBJ2-1, with D maybe TRBD1 (5 bases). CDR1 MGHRA and CDR2 YSYEKL come from the germline V gene. The CDR3 totals 11 residues. V lost 7 bases and J 12 bases, leaving 13 bases between the germline ends. The CDR3 coding sequence is TGCGCCAGCACCCAGGGATTAAGGCAGTTCTTC. Translating it yields CASTQGLRQFF.

Ten or more counts support this clonotype. The chain couples TRBV20-1 to TRBJ2-3, with D hard to call. The CDR3 has 12 residues. Trimming stripped 3 bases from V and 2 bases from J, with 6 bases between. CDR1 DFQATT and CDR2 SNEGSKA come from the germline V gene (reference sequence). The CDR3 coding sequence is TGCAGTGCTAGGTCCTACACAGATACGCAGTATTTT. Protein: CSARSYTDTQYF.

This clonotype was recorded at least ten times. The J gene is TRBJ2-7, the V gene TRBV5-6; 8 bases align to TRBD2. V lost 1 base, J lost 4 bases, and 10 bases stayed unmatched. This CDR3 region has 16 residues. Germline V CDR1 and CDR2: SGHDT, YYEEEE. The CDR3 loop is CASSLSGGAGKYEQYF. CDR3 sequence (DNA): TGTGCCAGCAGCTTGTCGGGGGGGGCTGGGAAGTACGAGCAGTACTTC.

This chain connects TRBV5-6 to TRBJ1-3; possible D gene TRBD1, 6 bases. The CDR3 has 17 residues. CDR1 is SGHDT, CDR2 YYEEEE, per germline. Trimming removed 3 bases from V and 0 bases from J, with 16 bases in between. The CDR3 loop reads CASSSIAGVSSGNTIYF. The CDR3 DNA reads as TGTGCCAGCAGCTCTATTGCAGGGGTCAGCTCTGGAAACACCATATATTTT.

This clonotype was recorded at least ten times. The chain joins TRBV5-1 to TRBJ2-1, with a possible D match to TRBD2 (5 bases). Trimming stripped 0 bases from V and 1 base from J, with 14 bases between. The germline CDR1 and CDR2 sequences are SGHRS and YFSETQ. This CDR3 is 17 amino acids long. CDR3 region: CASSLAKGAESYNEQFF. CDR3 DNA sequence: TGCGCCAGCAGCTTGGCCAAGGGAGCGGAGTCCTACAATGAGCAGTTCTTC.

The chain carries TRBV3-1 and TRBJ2-5; the D gene is possibly TRBD2 (5 bases). CDR3 length equals 14 residues. Trimming stripped 2 bases from V and 2 bases from J, with 9 bases between. CDR1 and CDR2 (germline): LGHDT, YNNKEL (reference sequence). The CDR3 nucleotides are TGTGCCAGCAGCCAACCGGACTGGCAAGAGACCCAGTACTTC. Protein sequence: CASSQPDWQETQYF.

This clonotype was observed a handful of times. The chain joins TRBV12-3 or TRBV12-4 to TRBJ1-1, with 7 nucleotides matching TRBD1. V gave up 3 bases and J gave up 4 bases; unmatched junction bases: 8. This CDR3 has 15 residues. The CDR3 DNA is TGTGCCAGCAGTTTGGGGACAGCCTTGGGCACTGAAGCTTTCTTT. This encodes CASSLGTALGTEAFF.

This clonotype was observed at least ten times. The V and J genes are TRBV4-1 and TRBJ2-1; D call uncertain. The CDR3 spans 15 residues. The V end was cut by 1 base, the J end by 3 bases, with 10 bases between. Germline V CDR1 and CDR2: MGHRA, YSYEKL. For the CDR3, the DNA is TGCGCCAGCAGCCAAGTCGGGCATGTCTACAATGAGCAGTTCTTC. Its translation: CASSQVGHVYNEQFF.

This clonotype has only a few counts. The rearrangement links TRBV5-1 to TRBJ2-5; perhaps TRBD1 as D (6 bases). The germline V gene has CDR1 SGHRS and CDR2 YFSETQ. Trimming pared 7 bases from V and 4 bases from J, leaving 14 bases between. The length of the CDR3 is 13 residues. The CDR3 sequence: CASGTQGGETQYF. The CDR3 DNA reads as TGCGCCAGCGGAACACAGGGCGGAGAGACCCAGTACTTC.

In this sample, this clonotype turned up a few times. This chain joins TRBV29-1 and TRBJ2-1; TRBD2 is a possible D gene (6 bases). The V gene's germline CDR1 is SQVTM and CDR2 ANQGSEA. This CDR3 is 12 amino acids long. The CDR3 loop is CTGMEGQFEQFF. In nucleotides, the CDR3 is TGCACAGGCATGGAGGGTCAATTTGAGCAGTTCTTC.

Many counts were recorded for this clonotype. J is TRBJ2-7 and V is TRBV7-2; maybe TRBD2 (5 bases). The CDR3 contains 15 residues. V was cut by 7 bases and J by 0 bases, with 16 bases left in between. CDR1 is SGHTA, CDR2 FQGNSA, per germline. CDR3 sequence: CASKLGSSPSYEQYF. CDR3 sequence (DNA): TGTGCCAGCAAGCTTGGGTCTAGCCCCTCCTACGAGCAGTACTTC.

The table lists this clonotype with many counts. The chain uses TRBV6-2 or TRBV6-3 and TRBJ1-6; D is ambiguous. V lost 10 bases to trimming and J lost 10 bases, with 20 bases between them. Germline V CDR1 and CDR2: MNHEY, SVGEGT. This CDR3 comprises 14 residues. The CDR3 spells CAINRPGRGSPLHF. CDR3 DNA sequence: TGTGCCATCAATCGCCCGGGCCGAGGATCACCCCTCCACTTT.

This clonotype was counted between two and nine times. The chain joins TRBV6-6 to TRBJ2-5; possible D gene TRBD2, 6 bases. CDR3 size: 13 residues. Germline V gene sequence: CDR1 MNHNY, CDR2 SVGAGI (reference sequence). The V end was cut by 7 bases, the J end by 4 bases, with 13 bases between. In nucleotides, the CDR3 is TGTGCCAGCACCATAGCGGCCCGAGAGACCCAGTACTTC. This encodes CASTIAARETQYF.

This clonotype showed up just a few times. V usage is TRBV29-1 and J usage is TRBJ2-1, with TRBD2 matching over 8 bases. Trimming cost V 5 bases and J 8 bases; bases outside gene matches: 11. This CDR3 is 14 amino acids long. Germline V gives CDR1 SQVTM, CDR2 ANQGSEA. This CDR3 is CSVPGTRIQDEQFF. Written as DNA, the CDR3 is TGCAGCGTTCCAGGGACTAGAATACAAGATGAGCAGTTCTTC.

At least ten counts were recorded for this clonotype. The CDR3 loop is CASSYTTATRSPLHF. CDR3 DNA: TGTGCCAGCAGTTACACGACTGCGACGCGGTCACCCCTCCACTTT. This chain joins TRBV6-2 or TRBV6-3 and TRBJ1-6; no firm D call. V was shortened by 2 bases and J by 10 bases, with 15 bases between the two germline ends. The CDR3 is made up of 15 amino acids. Per the germline V gene, CDR1 is MNHEY and CDR2 is SVGEGT.

The V and J genes are TRBV4-1 and TRBJ1-6, with a weak D call TRBD1 (5 bases). V lost 2 bases and J lost 5, with 10 bases in between. In germline, CDR1 is MGHRA, CDR2 YSYEKL. The CDR3 sequence is 15 residues long. For the CDR3, the DNA is TGCGCCAGCAGCCAACAGGGAGCAGATAATTCACCCCTCCACTTT. This codes for CASSQQGADNSPLHF.